The next 22 T cell receptor beta chains were all read from a single sample in a study of T cells in Graves' hyperthyroidism and ophthalmopathy. Amplification targeted TCR beta CDR3 regions from RNA transcripts. A set of HTBI primers served as the primers for a first-round RT-PCR of the TCR CDR3. TCRdb ran MiXCR on the multiplex PCR reads and lists one entry per CDR3 protein. The sample includes some 500,000 distinct CDR3 sequences, around a quarter of them seen just once. Sequencing was done on a sample of blood. Receptors originate from a woman aged 30 to 39 with Graves' ophthalmopathy.

This clonotype was seen ten or more times. This chain links TRBV27 with TRBJ2-5, with D possibly matching TRBD1 (5 bases). The germline gives CDR1 MNHEY, CDR2 SMNVEV (reference sequence). The CDR3 is made up of 13 amino acids. V lost 4 bases and J lost 5, with 11 bases in between. The CDR3 is CASSSQGEETQYF. For the CDR3, the DNA is TGTGCCAGCAGTTCCCAGGGTGAGGAGACCCAGTACTTC.

This rearrangement joins TRBV20-1 to TRBJ1-1; D unresolved. CDR1 and CDR2 from the germline V gene are DFQATT and SNEGSKA (reference sequence). Trimming removed 0 bases at V and 3 bases at J, with 8 bases between. The CDR3 covers 13 residues. The CDR3: CSAREDGYTEAFF. For the CDR3, the DNA is TGCAGTGCTAGAGAGGATGGGTACACTGAAGCTTTCTTT.

Many counts were recorded for this clonotype. The V call is TRBV7-2, the J call TRBJ2-2, with D tentatively TRBD2 (5 bases). Trimming stripped 4 bases from V and 8 bases from J, with 11 bases between. Looked up from germline, CDR1 is SGHTA and CDR2 is FQGNSA. The CDR3 is made up of 13 amino acids. The CDR3 reads CASSSGLIGELFF. CDR3 in DNA: TGTGCCAGCAGCTCAGGACTTATTGGGGAGCTGTTTTTT.

This clonotype has more than one count but fewer than ten. The genes are TRBV24-1 and TRBJ2-2, with TRBD1 matching over 9 bases. This CDR3 contains 17 residues. The V and J ends lost 9 bases and 6 bases, in that order; junction bases with no gene match: 16. Germline-derived CDR1 and CDR2 are KGHDR and SFDVKD. This chain's CDR3 is CATRAPPGTGSSGELFF. The CDR3 DNA reads TGTGCCACCCGAGCCCCCCCCGGGACAGGGAGTTCCGGGGAGCTGTTTTTT.

This clonotype has more than one count but fewer than ten. The chain couples TRBV18 to TRBJ2-7; D is uncertain. This CDR3 region has 17 residues. In germline, CDR1 is KGHSH, CDR2 LQKENI. Trimming left V 3 bases short and J 0 bases short, with 18 bases between. The DNA for the CDR3 is TGTGCCAGCTCACCCAATATTATCAGCTCGTTCTCCTACGAGCAGTACTTC. Translated: CASSPNIISSFSYEQYF.

This clonotype came up many times. The chain employs TRBV6-5 and TRBJ1-2, with D unclear. Trimming left V 8 bases short and J 3 bases short, with 16 bases between. The germline V gene has CDR1 MNHEY and CDR2 SVGAGI. There are 14 residues in the CDR3. CDR3 nucleotides: TGTGCCAGCTCCCCAGTAACCCTTTACTATGGCTACACCTTC. Protein: CASSPVTLYYGYTF.

This clonotype was detected many times. The chain couples TRBV4-1 to TRBJ1-5; a weak D match, TRBD1 (5 bases). This CDR3 region has 15 residues. With 5 bases removed from V and 3 bases from J, the gap between germline ends came to 14 bases. Germline V gene lookup returns CDR1 MGHRA and CDR2 YSYEKL. DNA of the CDR3: TGCGCCAGCAGCTCAAACCGGGGACCCAATCAGCCCCAGCATTTT. It encodes CASSSNRGPNQPQHF.

This clonotype has a count of ten or more. The rearrangement joins TRBV10-3 to TRBJ1-1, with a tentative D call TRBD1 (6 bases). The germline V gene encodes CDR1 ENHRY and CDR2 SYGVKD. This CDR3 comprises 14 residues. V was clipped by 6 bases and J by 0 bases, with 11 bases between them. The CDR3 DNA sequence: TGTGCCATCAGCAGACAGGCGATGAACACTGAAGCTTTCTTT. As protein: CAISRQAMNTEAFF.

The chain has TRBV6-2 or TRBV6-3 and TRBJ1-5; 7 bases align to TRBD1. Germline V gene data show CDR1 as MNHEY and CDR2 as SVGEGT. Trimming cost V 2 bases and J 6 bases; bases outside gene matches: 10. This CDR3 is 16 amino acids long. The CDR3 DNA reads TGTGCCAGCAGTTACGCCCTGACAGGGTTGGGTCAGCCCCAGCATTTT. Translated, it gives CASSYALTGLGQPQHF.

This clonotype appeared a few times. Since a much larger clone is just one base distant, this may be a read error. The chain carries TRBV28 and TRBJ2-5; D assignment may be TRBD1 or TRBD2 (6 bases each). The CDR3 extends over 14 amino acids. Germline CDR1 and CDR2: MDHEN and SYDVKM. The CDR3 sequence is CASSLGRGQETKYF. CDR3 coding DNA: TGTGCCAGCAGTTTGGGGCGGGGACAAGAGACCAAGTACTTC.

V is TRBV28 and J is TRBJ2-7, with TRBD2 identical over 8 bases. J lost 2 bases, V lost 2 bases, and 8 bases had no gene match. The length of the CDR3 is 16 residues. CDR1 is MDHEN and CDR2 is SYDVKM in the germline V gene. CDR3 residues: CASSLGSREGPYEQYF. The CDR3 DNA is TGTGCCAGCAGTTTAGGCTCCCGGGAGGGCCCCTACGAGCAGTACTTC.

This clonotype has only a few counts. This sequence joins TRBV6-1 and TRBJ2-5, with 10 bases identical to TRBD2. Trimming at V came to 5 bases and at J to 5 bases, leaving 5 bases not matched to a gene. This CDR3 spans 14 amino acids. The germline V gene encodes CDR1 MNHNS and CDR2 SASEGT. CDR3 DNA sequence: TGTGCCAGCAGTCGGGTAGCGGGAGGTGAGACCCAGTACTTC. It is translated as CASSRVAGGETQYF.

This clonotype was detected a few times. The chain combines TRBV7-8 with TRBJ2-2; D is ambiguous. The CDR3 is 14 amino acids. Germline V gives CDR1 SGHVS, CDR2 FQNEAQ. The V gene lost 4 bases and the J gene lost 7 bases, with 13 bases spanning the gap. The CDR3 loop is CASSSSEGIGELFF. The CDR3 DNA follows: TGTGCCAGCAGCTCCTCCGAAGGGATCGGGGAGCTGTTTTTT.

V gene TRBV7-9 combines with J gene TRBJ1-2; TRBD1 is a possible D gene (5 bases). CDR1 is SEHNR, CDR2 FQNEAQ, per germline (reference sequence). The CDR3 contains 15 residues. V was clipped by 5 bases and J by 2 bases, with 15 bases between them. CDR3 in amino acids: CASSPSGDGNYGYTF. In nucleotides, the CDR3 is TGTGCCAGCAGCCCGTCTGGGGACGGGAACTATGGCTACACCTTC.

Notes on this clonotype: At one of its ends the junction is not consistent with the germline gene, which may arise from a read error. This chain connects TRBV27 to TRBJ2-4, with 9 nucleotides matching TRBD1. There are 18 residues in the CDR3. Germline values: CDR1 MNHEY, CDR2 SMNVEV (reference sequence). In DNA form, the CDR3 reads TGTGCCAGCAGTTCTTTCCTAGGACAGGGGATGGCCAAAAACATTAAGTACTTC. Amino acids: CASSSFLGQGMAKNIKYF.

The chain recombines TRBV7-2 with TRBJ1-5, with no clear D. This CDR3 has 15 residues. Per the germline V gene, CDR1 is SGHTA and CDR2 is FQGNSA. V lost 2 bases, J lost 0 bases, and 8 bases lay in between. As DNA, the CDR3 is TGTGCCAGCAGCTTACTGATCTTTAGCAATCAGCCCCAGCATTTT. Residues: CASSLLIFSNQPQHF.

This clonotype was detected many times. The chain couples TRBV6-1 to TRBJ2-7; tentatively, D is TRBD1 (6 bases). V was shortened by 2 bases and J by 6 bases, with 20 bases between the two germline ends. CDR3 length equals 16 residues. CDR1 and CDR2 from the germline V gene are MNHNS and SASEGT. The CDR3 sequence is CASSERMTGLRGEQYF. The CDR3 nucleotides are TGTGCCAGCAGTGAAAGAATGACAGGTCTTCGCGGCGAGCAGTACTTC.

This clonotype was observed many times. This sequence joins TRBV6-5 and TRBJ2-2; D remains ambiguous. The V gene lost 0 bases and the J gene lost 4 bases, with 6 bases spanning the gap. Looked up from germline, CDR1 is MNHEY and CDR2 is SVGAGI. The CDR3 consists of 14 residues. CDR3 loop: CASSYSGFTGELFF. The CDR3 nucleotides read TGTGCCAGCAGTTACTCAGGTTTCACCGGGGAGCTGTTTTTT.

A few counts support this clonotype. The chain couples TRBV12-3 or TRBV12-4 to TRBJ1-1, with 7 bases matching TRBD1. J gave up 0 bases and V 7 bases, and 8 bases lay outside the gene matches. The CDR3 has 15 residues. CDR3 sequence (DNA): TGTGCCAGCAACAAGCAGGGGGGCATGAACACTGAAGCTTTCTTT. It translates to CASNKQGGMNTEAFF.

This clonotype appeared many times. V usage is TRBV7-2 and J usage is TRBJ1-1; 9 positions agree with TRBD1. The germline gives CDR1 SGHTA, CDR2 FQGNSA. This CDR3 has 14 residues. The trim removed 2 bases at V and 4 bases at J, leaving 2 bases unmatched. CDR3 sequence reads: CASSLIQGATEAFF. CDR3 bases: TGTGCCAGCAGCTTAATACAGGGGGCCACTGAAGCTTTCTTT.

This clonotype was detected ten times or more. The gene calls are TRBV4-1 and TRBJ1-1; 12 nucleotides line up with TRBD1. The ends lost 4 bases at V and 4 bases at J; junction bases unmatched: 10. Per germline, CDR1 MGHRA and CDR2 YSYEKL. The CDR3 length is 17 residues. The CDR3 nucleotides are TGCGCCAGCAGCCCGACAGGGACAGGGGGCTGGAGCACTGAAGCTTTCTTT. This sequence encodes CASSPTGTGGWSTEAFF.

This clonotype has just one count. This chain uses TRBV13 with TRBJ1-2, with D possibly matching TRBD1 (5 bases). Trimming pared 6 bases from V and 2 bases from J, leaving 13 bases between. This CDR3 comprises 14 residues. CDR1 and CDR2 (germline): PRHDT, FYEKMQ (reference sequence). DNA for the CDR3: TGTGCCAGCAGAGGGGATGGGGAAAACTATGGCTACACCTTC. This encodes CASRGDGENYGYTF. Together with reference TRBV13 and TRBJ1-2, the CDR3 gives the full variable domain: AAGVIQSPRHLIKEKRETATLKCYPIPRHDTVYWYQQGPGQDPQFLISFYEKMQSDKGSIPDRFSAQQFSDYHSELNMSSLELGDSALYFCASRGDGENYGYTFGSGTRLTVV.